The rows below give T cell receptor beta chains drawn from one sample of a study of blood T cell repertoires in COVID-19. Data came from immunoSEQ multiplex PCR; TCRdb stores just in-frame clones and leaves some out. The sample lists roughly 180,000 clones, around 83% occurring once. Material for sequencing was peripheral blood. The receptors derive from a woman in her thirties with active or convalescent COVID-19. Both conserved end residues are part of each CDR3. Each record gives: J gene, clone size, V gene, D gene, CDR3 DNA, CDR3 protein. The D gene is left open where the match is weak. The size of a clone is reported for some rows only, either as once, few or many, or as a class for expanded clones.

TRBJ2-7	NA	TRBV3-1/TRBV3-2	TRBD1	TGTGCCAGCAGCCGACTGACAGGGGGCAACTACGAGCAGTACTTC	CASSRLTGGNYEQYF
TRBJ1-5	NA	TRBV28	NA	TGTGCCAGCAGTTTATGGGGCAGAGATAGCAATCAGCCCCAGCATTTT	CASSLWGRDSNQPQHF
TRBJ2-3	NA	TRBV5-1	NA	TGCGCCAGCAGCATGATGACAGTTAGCACAGATACGCAGTATTTT	CASSMMTVSTDTQYF
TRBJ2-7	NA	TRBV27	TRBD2	TGTGCCAGCCGGGGGGAGTCCTACGAGCAGTACTTC	CASRGESYEQYF
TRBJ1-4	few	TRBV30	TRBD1	TGTGCCTTAGGACAGGGGGCGGAGAATGAAAAACTGTTTTTT	CALGQGAENEKLFF
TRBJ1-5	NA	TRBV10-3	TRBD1	TGTGCCATCAGTGAGGCCGGGGCAGGGGGCGGCAATCAGCCCCAGCATTTT	CAISEAGAGGGNQPQHF
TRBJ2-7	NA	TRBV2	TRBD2	TGTGCCAGCAGTGGAACTAGCGGGAGGTACGAGCAGTACTTC	CASSGTSGRYEQYF
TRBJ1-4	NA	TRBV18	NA	TGTGCCAGCTCACCACCGTCATGGGCCGGAGAAAAACTGTTTTTT	CASSPPSWAGEKLFF
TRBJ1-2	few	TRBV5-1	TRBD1	TGCGCCAGCAGCCTGGGGGACAGGGGGCCCAATGGCTACACCTTC	CASSLGDRGPNGYTF
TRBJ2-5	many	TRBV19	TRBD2	TGTGCCAGTAGTATACCTCGAGCGGGATTGGAGACCCAGTACTTC	CASSIPRAGLETQYF
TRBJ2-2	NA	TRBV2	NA	TGTGCCAGCAGGCACATGGAGGCAGTCGGAAACACCGGGGAGCTGTTTTTT	CASRHMEAVGNTGELFF
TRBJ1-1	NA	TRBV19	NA	TGTGCCAGTACTACCAGGGGACTGAACACTGAAGCTTTCTTT	CASTTRGLNTEAFF
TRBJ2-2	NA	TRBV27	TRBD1	TGTGCCAGCAGTAGGGGACAGGCGTACTCTAGGAACACCGGGGAGCTGTTTTTT	CASSRGQAYSRNTGELFF